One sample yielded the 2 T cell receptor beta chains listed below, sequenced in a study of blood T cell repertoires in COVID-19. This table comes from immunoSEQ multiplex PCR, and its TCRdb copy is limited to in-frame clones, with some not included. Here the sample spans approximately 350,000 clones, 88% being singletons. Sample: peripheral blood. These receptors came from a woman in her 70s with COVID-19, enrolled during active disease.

The CDR3 region has the DNA TGTGCCAGTAACATTCCCGGGACAGCGGACTATGGCTACACCTTC. It codes for CASNIPGTADYGYTF. The chain links TRBV19 to TRBJ1-2; TRBD1 aligns across 7 bases. CDR1 and CDR2 from the germline V gene are LNHDA and SQIVND (reference sequence). The CDR3 is 15 residues long. The V gene end was trimmed by 7 bases and the J gene end by 3 bases; junction bases not matched to a gene: 11. Together with reference TRBV19 and TRBJ1-2, the CDR3 gives the full variable domain: DGGITQSPKYLFRKEGQNVTLSCEQNLNHDAMYWYRQDPGQGLRLIYYSQIVNDFQKGDIAEGYSVSREKKESFPLTVTSAQKNPTAFYLCASNIPGTADYGYTFGSGTRLTVV.

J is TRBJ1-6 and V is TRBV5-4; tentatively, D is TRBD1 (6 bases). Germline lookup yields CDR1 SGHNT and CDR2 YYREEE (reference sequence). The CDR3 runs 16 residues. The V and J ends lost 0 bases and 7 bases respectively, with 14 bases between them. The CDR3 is CASSLDRARTNSPLHF. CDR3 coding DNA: TGTGCCAGCAGCTTGGACAGGGCCAGGACCAATTCACCCCTCCACTTT.